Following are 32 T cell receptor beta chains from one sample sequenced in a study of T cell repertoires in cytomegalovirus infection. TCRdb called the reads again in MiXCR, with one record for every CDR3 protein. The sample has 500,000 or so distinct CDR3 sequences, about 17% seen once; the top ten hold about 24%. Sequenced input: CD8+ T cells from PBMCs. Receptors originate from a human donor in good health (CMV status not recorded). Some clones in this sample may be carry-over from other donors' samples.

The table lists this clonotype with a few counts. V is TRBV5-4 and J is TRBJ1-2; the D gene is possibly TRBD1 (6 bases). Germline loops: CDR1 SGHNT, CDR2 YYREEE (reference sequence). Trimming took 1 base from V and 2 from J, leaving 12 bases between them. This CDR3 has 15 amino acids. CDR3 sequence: CASSLKGTRNYGYTF. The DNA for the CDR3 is TGTGCCAGCAGCTTGAAAGGGACACGGAACTATGGCTACACCTTC.

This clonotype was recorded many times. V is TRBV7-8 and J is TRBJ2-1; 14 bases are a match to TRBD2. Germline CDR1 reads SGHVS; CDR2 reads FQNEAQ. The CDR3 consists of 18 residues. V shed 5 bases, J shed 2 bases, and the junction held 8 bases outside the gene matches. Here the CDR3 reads CASSITGTSGSTYNEQFF. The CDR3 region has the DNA TGTGCCAGCAGCATAACCGGGACTAGCGGGAGCACCTACAATGAGCAGTTCTTC. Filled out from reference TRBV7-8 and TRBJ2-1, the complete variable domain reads GAGVSQSPRYKVAKRGQDVALRCDPISGHVSLFWYQQALGQGPEFLTYFQNEAQLDKSGLPSDRFFAERPEGSVSTLKIQRTQQEDSAVYLCASSITGTSGSTYNEQFFGPGTRLTVL.

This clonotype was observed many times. The CDR3: CASSLIGSSYEQYF. CDR3 DNA sequence: TGTGCCAGCAGTCTAATTGGGAGCTCCTACGAGCAGTACTTC. This chain links TRBV27 with TRBJ2-7; D might be TRBD2 (5 bases). Germline CDR1 reads MNHEY; CDR2 reads SMNVEV (reference sequence). The CDR3 is made up of 14 amino acids. Trimming removed 5 bases from V and 0 bases from J, with 11 bases in between.

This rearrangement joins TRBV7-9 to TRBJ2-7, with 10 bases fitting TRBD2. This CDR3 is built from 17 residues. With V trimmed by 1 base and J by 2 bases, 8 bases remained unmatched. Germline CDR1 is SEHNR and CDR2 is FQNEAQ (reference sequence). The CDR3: CASSLDRPAGGTYEQYF. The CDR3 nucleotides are TGTGCCAGCAGCTTAGATCGCCCAGCGGGAGGGACCTACGAGCAGTACTTC. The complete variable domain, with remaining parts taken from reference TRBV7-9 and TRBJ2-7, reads DTGVSQNPRHKITKRGQNVTFRCDPISEHNRLYWYRQTLGQGPEFLTYFQNEAQLEKSRLLSDRFSAERPKGSFSTLEIQRTEQGDSAMYLCASSLDRPAGGTYEQYFGPGTRLTVT.

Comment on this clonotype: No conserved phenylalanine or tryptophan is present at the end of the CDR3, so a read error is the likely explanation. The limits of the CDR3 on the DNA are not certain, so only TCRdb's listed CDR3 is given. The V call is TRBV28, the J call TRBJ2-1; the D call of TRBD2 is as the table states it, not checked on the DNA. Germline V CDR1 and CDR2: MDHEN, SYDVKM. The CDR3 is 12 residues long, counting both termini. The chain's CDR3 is CASSFDLAEQCL.

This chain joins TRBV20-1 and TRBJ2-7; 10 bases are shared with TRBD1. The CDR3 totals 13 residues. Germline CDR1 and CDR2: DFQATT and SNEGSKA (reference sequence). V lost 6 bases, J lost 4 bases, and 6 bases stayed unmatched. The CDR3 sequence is CSAPGQGDYEQYF. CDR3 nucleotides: TGCAGTGCCCCCGGACAGGGGGATTACGAGCAGTACTTC.

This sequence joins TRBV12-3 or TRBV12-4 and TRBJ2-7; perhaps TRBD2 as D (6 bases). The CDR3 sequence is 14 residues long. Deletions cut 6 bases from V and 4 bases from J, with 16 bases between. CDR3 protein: CASSSGPGEYEQYF. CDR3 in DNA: TGTGCCAGCAGCTCCGGGCCGGGGGAGTACGAGCAGTACTTC.

CDR3 sequence: CASSVSREQFF. DNA of the CDR3: TGCGCCAGCAGCGTTAGCAGGGAACAGTTCTTC. J is TRBJ2-1 and V is TRBV5-1, with D possibly being TRBD1 (5 bases). The CDR3 extends over 11 amino acids. V lost 4 bases, J lost 13 bases, and 12 bases lay in between. The V gene's germline CDR1 is SGHRS and CDR2 YFSETQ.

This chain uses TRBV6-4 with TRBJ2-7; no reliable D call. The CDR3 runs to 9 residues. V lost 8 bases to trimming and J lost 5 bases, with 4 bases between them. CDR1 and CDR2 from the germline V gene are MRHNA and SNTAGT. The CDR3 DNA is TGTGCCAGCGGGAACGAGCAGTACTTC. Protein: CASGNEQYF.

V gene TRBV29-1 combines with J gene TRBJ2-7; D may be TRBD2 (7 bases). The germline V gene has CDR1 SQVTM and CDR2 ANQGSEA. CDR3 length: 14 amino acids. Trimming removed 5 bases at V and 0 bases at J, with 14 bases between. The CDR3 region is CSVRGGSSSYEQYF. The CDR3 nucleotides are TGCAGCGTTAGGGGGGGTTCAAGCTCCTACGAGCAGTACTTC.

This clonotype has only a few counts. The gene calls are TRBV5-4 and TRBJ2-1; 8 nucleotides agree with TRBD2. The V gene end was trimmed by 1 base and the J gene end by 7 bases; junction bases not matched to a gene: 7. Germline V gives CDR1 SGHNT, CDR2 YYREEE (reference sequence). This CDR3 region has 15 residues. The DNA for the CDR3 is TGTGCCAGCAGCTTGAAGCGGGAGCTTATGAATGAGCAGTTCTTC. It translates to CASSLKRELMNEQFF.

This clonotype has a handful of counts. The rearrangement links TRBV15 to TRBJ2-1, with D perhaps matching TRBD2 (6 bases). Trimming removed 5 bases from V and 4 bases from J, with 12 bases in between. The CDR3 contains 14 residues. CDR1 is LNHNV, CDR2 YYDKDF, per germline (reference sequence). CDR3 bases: TGTGCCACCAGCCTCCGGGGAGGTTACAATGAGCAGTTCTTC. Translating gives CATSLRGGYNEQFF.

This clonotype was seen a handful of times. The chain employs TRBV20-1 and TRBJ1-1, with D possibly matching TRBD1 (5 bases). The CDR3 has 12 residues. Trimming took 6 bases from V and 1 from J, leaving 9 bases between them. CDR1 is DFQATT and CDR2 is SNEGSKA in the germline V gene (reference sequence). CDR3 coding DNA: TGCAGTGCAAGGGACTCGAACACTGAAGCTTTCTTT. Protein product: CSARDSNTEAFF.

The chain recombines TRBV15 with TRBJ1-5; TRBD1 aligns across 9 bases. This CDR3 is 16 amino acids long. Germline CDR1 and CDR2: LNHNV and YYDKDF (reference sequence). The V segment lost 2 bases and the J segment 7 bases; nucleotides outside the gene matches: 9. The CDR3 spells CATSRTTGGVGQPQHF. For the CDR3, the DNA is TGTGCCACCAGCAGAACGACAGGGGGAGTAGGGCAGCCCCAGCATTTT.

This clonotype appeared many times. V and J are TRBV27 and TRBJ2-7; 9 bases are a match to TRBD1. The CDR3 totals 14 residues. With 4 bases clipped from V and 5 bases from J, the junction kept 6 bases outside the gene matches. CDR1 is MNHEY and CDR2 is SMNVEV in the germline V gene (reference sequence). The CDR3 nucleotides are TGTGCCAGCAGTTACTGGGACAGGGTTCACGAGCAGTACTTC. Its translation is CASSYWDRVHEQYF.

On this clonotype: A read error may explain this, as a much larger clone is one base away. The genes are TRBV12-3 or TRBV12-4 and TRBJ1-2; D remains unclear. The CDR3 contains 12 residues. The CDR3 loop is CAGSLNIYGYTF. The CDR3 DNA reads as TGTGCCGGCAGTTTAAACATCTATGGCTACACCTTC.

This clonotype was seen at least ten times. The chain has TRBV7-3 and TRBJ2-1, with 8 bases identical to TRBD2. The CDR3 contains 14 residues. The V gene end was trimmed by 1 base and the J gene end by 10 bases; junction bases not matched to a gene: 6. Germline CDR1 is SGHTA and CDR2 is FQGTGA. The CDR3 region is CASSLIASGSEQFF. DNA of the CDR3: TGTGCCAGCAGCTTAATTGCTAGCGGGTCCGAGCAGTTCTTC.

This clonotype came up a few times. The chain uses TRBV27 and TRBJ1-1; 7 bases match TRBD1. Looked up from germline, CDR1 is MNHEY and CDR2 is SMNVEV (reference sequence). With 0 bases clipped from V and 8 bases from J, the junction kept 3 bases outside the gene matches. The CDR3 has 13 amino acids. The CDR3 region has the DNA TGTGCCAGCAGTTTATCGGGACAGCAGGAAGCTTTCTTT. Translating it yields CASSLSGQQEAFF.

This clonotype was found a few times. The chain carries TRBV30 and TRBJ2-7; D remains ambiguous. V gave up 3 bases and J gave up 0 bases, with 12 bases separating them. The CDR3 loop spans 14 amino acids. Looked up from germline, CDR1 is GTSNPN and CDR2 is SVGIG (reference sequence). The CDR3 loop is CAWSEIKISYEQYF. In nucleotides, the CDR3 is TGTGCCTGGAGCGAAATCAAGATCTCCTACGAGCAGTACTTC.

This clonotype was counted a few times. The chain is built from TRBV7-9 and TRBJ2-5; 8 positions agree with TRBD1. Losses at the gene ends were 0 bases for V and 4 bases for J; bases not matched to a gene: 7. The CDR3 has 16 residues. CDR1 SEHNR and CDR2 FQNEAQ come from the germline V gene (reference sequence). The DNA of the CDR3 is TGTGCCAGCAGCTTAGCCCGGACAGGGAGATTAGAGACCCAGTACTTC. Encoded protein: CASSLARTGRLETQYF.

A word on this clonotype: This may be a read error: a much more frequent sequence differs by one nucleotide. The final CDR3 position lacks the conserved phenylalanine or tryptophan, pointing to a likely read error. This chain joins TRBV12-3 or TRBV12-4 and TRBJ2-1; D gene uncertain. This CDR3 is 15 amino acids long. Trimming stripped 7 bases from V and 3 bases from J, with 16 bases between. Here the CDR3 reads CASTRSSLGYNEQFL. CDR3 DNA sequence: TGTGCCAGCACCCGTTCCTCGTTGGGCTACAATGAGCAGTTCTTA.

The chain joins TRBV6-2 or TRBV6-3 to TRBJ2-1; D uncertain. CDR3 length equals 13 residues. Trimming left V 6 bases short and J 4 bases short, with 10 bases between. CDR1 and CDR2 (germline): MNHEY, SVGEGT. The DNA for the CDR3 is TGTGCCAGCAGCCCTCGCGAATACAATGAGCAGTTCTTC. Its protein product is CASSPREYNEQFF.

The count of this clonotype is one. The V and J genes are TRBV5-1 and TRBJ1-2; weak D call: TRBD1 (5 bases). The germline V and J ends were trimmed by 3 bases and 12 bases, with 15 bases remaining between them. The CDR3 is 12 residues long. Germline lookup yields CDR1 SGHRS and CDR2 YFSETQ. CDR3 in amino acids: CASSYAGTANTF. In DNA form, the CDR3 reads TGCGCCAGCAGCTATGCCGGGACCGCAAACACCTTC. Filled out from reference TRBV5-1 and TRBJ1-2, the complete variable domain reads KAGVTQTPRYLIKTRGQQVTLSCSPISGHRSVSWYQQTPGQGLQFLFEYFSETQRNKGNFPGRFSGRQFSNSRSEMNVSTLELGDSALYLCASSYAGTANTFGSGTRLTVV.

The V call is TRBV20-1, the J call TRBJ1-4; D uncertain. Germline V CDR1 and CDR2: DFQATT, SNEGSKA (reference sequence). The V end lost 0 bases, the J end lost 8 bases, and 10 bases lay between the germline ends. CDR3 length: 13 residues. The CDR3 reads CSARETGEEKLFF. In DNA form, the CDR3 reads TGCAGTGCTAGAGAGACCGGGGAGGAAAAACTGTTTTTT.

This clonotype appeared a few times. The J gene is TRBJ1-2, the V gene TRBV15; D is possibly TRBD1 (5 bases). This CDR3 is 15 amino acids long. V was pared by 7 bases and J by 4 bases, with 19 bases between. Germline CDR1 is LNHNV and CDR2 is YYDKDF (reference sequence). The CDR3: CATTSGQGRVYGYTF. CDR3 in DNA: TGTGCCACCACCTCGGGGCAGGGAAGGGTCTATGGCTACACCTTC.

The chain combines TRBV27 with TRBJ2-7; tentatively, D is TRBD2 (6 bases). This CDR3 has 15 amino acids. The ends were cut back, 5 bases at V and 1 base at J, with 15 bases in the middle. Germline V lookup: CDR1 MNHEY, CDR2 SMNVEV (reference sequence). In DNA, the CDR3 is TGTGCCAGCAGTCCCCTACCTAGCGCGTCCTACGAGCAGTACTTC. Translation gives CASSPLPSASYEQYF.

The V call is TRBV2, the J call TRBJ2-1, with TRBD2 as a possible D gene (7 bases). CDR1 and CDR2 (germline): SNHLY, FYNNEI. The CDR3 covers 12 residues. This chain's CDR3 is CVGGPGDYEQFF. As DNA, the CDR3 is TGTGTCGGGGGGCCAGGGGACTATGAGCAGTTCTTC.

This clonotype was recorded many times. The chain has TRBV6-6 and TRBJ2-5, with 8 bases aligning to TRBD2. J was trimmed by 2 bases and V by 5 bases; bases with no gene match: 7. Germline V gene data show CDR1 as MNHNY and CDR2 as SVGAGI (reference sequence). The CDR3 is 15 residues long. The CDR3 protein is CASSQSGSGQETQYF. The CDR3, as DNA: TGTGCCAGCAGTCAGAGCGGGAGCGGACAAGAGACCCAGTACTTC.

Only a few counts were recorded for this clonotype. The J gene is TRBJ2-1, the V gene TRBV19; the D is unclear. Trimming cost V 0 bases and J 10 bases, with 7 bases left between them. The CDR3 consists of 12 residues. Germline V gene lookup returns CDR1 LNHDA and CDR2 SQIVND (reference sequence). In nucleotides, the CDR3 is TGTGCCAGTAGTATAGATCTATACGAGCAGTTCTTC. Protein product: CASSIDLYEQFF.

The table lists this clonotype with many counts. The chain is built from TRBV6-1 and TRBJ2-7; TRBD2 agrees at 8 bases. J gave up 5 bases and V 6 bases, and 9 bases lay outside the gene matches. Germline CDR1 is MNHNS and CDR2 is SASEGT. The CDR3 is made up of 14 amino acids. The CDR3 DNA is TGTGCCAGCAGAAGGACTAGCTCGGTCCACGAGCAGTACTTC. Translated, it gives CASRRTSSVHEQYF.

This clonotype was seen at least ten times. In DNA form, the CDR3 reads TGTGCCAGCAGCTTATTAAGCAATCAGCCCCAGCATTTT. This translates into CASSLLSNQPQHF. V gene TRBV7-2 combines with J gene TRBJ1-5; D gene unclear. CDR1 SGHTA and CDR2 FQGNSA come from the germline V gene. The CDR3 loop spans 13 amino acids. Trimming cost V 2 bases and J 1 base, with 3 bases left between them.

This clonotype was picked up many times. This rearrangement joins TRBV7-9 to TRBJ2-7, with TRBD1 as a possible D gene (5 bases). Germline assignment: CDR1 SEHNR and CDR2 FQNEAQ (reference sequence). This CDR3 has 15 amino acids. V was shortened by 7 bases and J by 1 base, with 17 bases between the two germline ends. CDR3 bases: TGTGCCAGCACCCCCAGTACAGGTTTTTCCTACGAGCAGTACTTC. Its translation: CASTPSTGFSYEQYF.